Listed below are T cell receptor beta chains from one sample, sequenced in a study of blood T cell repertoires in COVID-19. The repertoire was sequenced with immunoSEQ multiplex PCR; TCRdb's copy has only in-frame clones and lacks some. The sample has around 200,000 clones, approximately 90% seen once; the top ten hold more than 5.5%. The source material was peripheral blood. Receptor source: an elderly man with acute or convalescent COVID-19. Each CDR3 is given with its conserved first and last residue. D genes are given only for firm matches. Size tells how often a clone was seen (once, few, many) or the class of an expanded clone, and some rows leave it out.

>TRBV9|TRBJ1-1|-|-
TGTGCCAGCAGCGTAGGGGGCAGCACTGAAGCTTTCTTT
CASSVGGSTEAFF
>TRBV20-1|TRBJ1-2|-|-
TGCAGTGCTAGAGGGGCCGATGGCTACATCTTC
CSARGADGYIF
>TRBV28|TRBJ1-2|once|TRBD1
TGTGCCAGCTTTACAGGGGTGATTGGCTACACCTTC
CASFTGVIGYTF
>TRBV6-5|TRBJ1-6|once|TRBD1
TGTGCCAGCAGGATACAGGGGGTGGATTCACCCCTCCACTTT
CASRIQGVDSPLHF
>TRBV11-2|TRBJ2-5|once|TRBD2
TGTGCCAGCAGCTCGAGACCTGGGACTAGCGGTAATCAAGAGACCCAGTACTTC
CASSSRPGTSGNQETQYF
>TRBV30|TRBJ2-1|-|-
TGTGCCTGGAGTATTGGGCCTTTTAGCGGACAGCAGTTCTTC
CAWSIGPFSGQQFF
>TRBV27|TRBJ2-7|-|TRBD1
TGTGCCAGCAGAGGGACAGGGTACAACGAGCAGTACTTC
CASRGTGYNEQYF
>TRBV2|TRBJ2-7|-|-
TGTGCCAGCGGAAGGACTGTGAGGGAGCAGTACTTC
CASGRTVREQYF
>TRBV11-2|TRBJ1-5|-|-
TGTGCCAGCAGCTTATCGGCAGAGGATAGCAATCAGCCCCAGCATTTT
CASSLSAEDSNQPQHF
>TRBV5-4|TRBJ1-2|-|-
TGTGCCAGCAGCTTGGTGTCAGAGGATGGCTACACCTTC
CASSLVSEDGYTF
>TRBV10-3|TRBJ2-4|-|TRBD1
TGTGCCATCAGTGAGTCCGGGACAGCAAACATTCAGTACTTC
CAISESGTANIQYF
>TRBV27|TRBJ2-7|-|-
TGTGCCAGCAGTCTACCGTCCACTTCCGGCGCCCCCCAGGGGGGCTACGAGCAGTACTTC
CASSLPSTSGAPQGGYEQYF
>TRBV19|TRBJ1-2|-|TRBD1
TGTGCCAGTAGCCCGGGACAGAGTCCCTATGGCTACACCTTC
CASSPGQSPYGYTF
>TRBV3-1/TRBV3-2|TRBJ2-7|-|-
TGTGCCAGCAGCCAAGTTCTGACAGCTGAGCAGTACTTC
CASSQVLTAEQYF
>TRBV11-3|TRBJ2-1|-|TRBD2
TGTGCCAGCAGCTTTATCACTAGCGGGACTAATGAGCAGTTCTTC
CASSFITSGTNEQFF
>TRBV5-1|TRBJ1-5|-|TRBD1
TGCGCCAGCAGCTTGGAGGGACAGCGTAATCAGCCCCAGCATTTT
CASSLEGQRNQPQHF
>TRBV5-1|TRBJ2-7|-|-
TGCGCCAGCAGCGGGGGGGGCGCTAACACCTACGAGCAGTACTTC
CASSGGGANTYEQYF
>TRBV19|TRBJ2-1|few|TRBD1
TGTGCCAGTAAATGGCAGGGACAGTCCTACAATGAGCAGTTCTTC
CASKWQGQSYNEQFF
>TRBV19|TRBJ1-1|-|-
TGTGCCAGTAGTTATCGAACAGAGCGGGTGCGGGACACTGAAGCTTTCTTT
CASSYRTERVRDTEAFF
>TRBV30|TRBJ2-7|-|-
TGTGCCTGGAGTAGACTAGGGTTTTACGAGCAGTACTTC
CAWSRLGFYEQYF
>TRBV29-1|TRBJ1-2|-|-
TGCAGCGTTGAAGGCGTCAGGGGTGTATATGGCTACACCTTC
CSVEGVRGVYGYTF
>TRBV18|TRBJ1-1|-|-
TGTGCCAGCTCAGGGGGGGTGAACACTGAAGCTTTCTTT
CASSGGVNTEAFF
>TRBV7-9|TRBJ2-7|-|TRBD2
TGTGCCAGCAGCTTCTTAGCGGGAGTGTCCTACGAGCAGTACTTC
CASSFLAGVSYEQYF
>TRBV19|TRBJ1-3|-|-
TGTGCCAGTAGTATCCTTTCGGACAGTGGTGGAAACACCATATATTTT
CASSILSDSGGNTIYF
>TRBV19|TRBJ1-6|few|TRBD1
TGTGCCAGTAGGATAGGTGACAGGGCCTATAATTCACCCCTCCACTTT
CASRIGDRAYNSPLHF
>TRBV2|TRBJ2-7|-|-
TGTGCCAGCAGTGACGGGGAGTACGGGGGTTCGCACGAGCAGTACTTC
CASSDGEYGGSHEQYF
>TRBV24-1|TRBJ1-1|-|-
TGTGCCACCAGGTTTGGCATGAACACTGAAGCTTTCTTT
CATRFGMNTEAFF
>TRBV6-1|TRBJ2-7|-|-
TGTGCCAGCAGTGAATGGGGCGCGGCTAGCTCCTACGAGCAGTACTTC
CASSEWGAASSYEQYF
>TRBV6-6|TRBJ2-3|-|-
TGTGCCAGCAGGCCGGGAGTGGGTGATACGCAGTATTTT
CASRPGVGDTQYF
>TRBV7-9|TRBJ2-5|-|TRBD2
TGTGCCAGCAGCTTAGTAGGGCCTAGCGGGTACCAAGAGACCCAGTACTTC
CASSLVGPSGYQETQYF
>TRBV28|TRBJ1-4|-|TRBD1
TGTGCCAGCAGGCAGACAGGGGGCGGGGAAAAACTGTTTTTT
CASRQTGGGEKLFF
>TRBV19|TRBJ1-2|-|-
TGTGCCAGTAGTAAGACAGATCGGGGCTACACCTTC
CASSKTDRGYTF
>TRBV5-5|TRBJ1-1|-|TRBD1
TGTGCCAGCAGCTGGGGACAGGGAGAGGTGACTGAAGCTTTCTTT
CASSWGQGEVTEAFF
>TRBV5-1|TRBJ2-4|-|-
TGCGCCAGCAGCTTGGATGTGGGAGTGACAAACATTCAGTACTTC
CASSLDVGVTNIQYF
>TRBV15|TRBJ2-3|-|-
TGTGCCACCAGTCCGGGGGACGGCCGTCCTAGCACAGATACGCAGTATTTT
CATSPGDGRPSTDTQYF